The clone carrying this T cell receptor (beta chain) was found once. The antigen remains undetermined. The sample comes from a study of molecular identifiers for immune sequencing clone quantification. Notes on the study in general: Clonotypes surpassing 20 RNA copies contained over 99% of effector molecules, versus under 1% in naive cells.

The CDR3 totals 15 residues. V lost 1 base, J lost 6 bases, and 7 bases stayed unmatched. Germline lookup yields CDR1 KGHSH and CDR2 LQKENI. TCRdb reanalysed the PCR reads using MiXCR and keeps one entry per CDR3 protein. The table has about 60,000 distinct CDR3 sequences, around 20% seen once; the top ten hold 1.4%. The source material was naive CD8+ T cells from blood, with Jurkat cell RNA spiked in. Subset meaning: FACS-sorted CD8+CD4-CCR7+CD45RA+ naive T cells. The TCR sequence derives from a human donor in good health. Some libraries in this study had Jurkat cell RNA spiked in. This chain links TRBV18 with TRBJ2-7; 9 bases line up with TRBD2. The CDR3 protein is CASSPRGGGRGEQYF. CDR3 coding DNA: TGTGCCAGCTCACCACGTGGCGGCGGGAGGGGCGAGCAGTACTTC. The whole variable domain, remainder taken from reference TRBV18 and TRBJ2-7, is NAGVMQNPRHLVRRRGQEARLRCSPMKGHSHVYWYRQLPEEGLKFMVYLQKENIIDESGMPKERFSAEFPKEGPSILRIQQVVRGDSAAYFCASSPRGGGRGEQYFGPGTRLTVT.